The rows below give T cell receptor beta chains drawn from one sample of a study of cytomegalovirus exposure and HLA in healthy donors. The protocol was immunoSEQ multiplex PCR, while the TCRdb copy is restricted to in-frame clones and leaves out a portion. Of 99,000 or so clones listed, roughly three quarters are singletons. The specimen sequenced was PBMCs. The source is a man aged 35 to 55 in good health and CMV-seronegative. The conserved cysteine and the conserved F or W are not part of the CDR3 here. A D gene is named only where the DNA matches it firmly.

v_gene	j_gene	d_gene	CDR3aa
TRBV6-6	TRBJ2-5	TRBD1	ASSYREGDRETQY
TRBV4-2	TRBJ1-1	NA	ASSQEDTTNTEAF
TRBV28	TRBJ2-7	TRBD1	ASRNRGRVAYEQY
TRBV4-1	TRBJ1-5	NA	ASSLSGTTNQPQH
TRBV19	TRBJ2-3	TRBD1	ASSGQGGDTQY
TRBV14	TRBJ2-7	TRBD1	ASSEWTGWGYEQY
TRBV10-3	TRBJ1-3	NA	AITPSSGNTIY
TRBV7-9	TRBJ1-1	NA	ASSSLGGDNTEAF
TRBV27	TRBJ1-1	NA	ASSLIGGANTEAF
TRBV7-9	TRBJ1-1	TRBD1	ASSTGTGVTEAF
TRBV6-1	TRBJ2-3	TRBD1	ASSGTGGADTQY
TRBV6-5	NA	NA	ASSYSLGHGDEQY
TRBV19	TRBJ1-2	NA	ASSIDPTGYPHYGYT
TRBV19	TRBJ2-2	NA	ASNPTGNTGELF
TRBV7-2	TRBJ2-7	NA	ASSPLAYSYEQY
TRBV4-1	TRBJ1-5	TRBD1	ASSHPTTGTYSNQPQH
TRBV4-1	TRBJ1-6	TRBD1	ASSPIQDRVASPLH
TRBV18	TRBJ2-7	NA	ASSLRDSTYEQY
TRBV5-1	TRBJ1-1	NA	ASMGAWNTEAF
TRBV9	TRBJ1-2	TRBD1	ASSVGTGIGYT
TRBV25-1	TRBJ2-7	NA	ASSESTNYEQY
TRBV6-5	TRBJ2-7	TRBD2	ASTGGSNEQY
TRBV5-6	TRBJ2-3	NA	ASSLLIADTQY
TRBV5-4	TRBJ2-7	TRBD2	ASSLTSGSAYEQY
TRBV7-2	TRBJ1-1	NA	ASSLGASFMNTEAF
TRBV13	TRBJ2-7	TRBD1	ASSPSPGTGSRTDYEQY
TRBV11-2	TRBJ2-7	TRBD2	ASRRAPAGAADEQY
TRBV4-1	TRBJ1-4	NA	ASSQVLNEKLF
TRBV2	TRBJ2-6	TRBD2	ASSDSGKGANVLT
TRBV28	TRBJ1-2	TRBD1	ASSHRDSYILRGYT
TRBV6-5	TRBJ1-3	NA	ASSYSNSGNTIY
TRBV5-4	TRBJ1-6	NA	ASSPAQGGNSPLH
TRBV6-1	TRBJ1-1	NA	ATKIGGQNTEAF
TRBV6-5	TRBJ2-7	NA	ASSSGHTSYEQY